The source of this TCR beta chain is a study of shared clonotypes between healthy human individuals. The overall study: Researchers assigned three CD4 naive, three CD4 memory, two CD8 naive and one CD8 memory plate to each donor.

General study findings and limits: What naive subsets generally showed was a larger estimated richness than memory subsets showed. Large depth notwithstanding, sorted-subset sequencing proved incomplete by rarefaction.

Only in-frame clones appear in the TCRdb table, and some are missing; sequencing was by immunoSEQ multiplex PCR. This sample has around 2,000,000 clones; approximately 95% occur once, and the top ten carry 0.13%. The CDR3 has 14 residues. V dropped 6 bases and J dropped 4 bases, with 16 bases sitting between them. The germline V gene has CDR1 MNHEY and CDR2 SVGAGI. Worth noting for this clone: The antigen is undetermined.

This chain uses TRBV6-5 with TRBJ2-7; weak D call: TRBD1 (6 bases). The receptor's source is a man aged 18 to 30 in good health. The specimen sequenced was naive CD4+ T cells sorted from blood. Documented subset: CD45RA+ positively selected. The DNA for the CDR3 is TGTGCCAGCAGCCGCGAAGGACAGTTTTACGAGCAGTACTTC. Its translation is CASSREGQFYEQYF.